These 25 T cell receptor beta chains were all obtained from the same sample, sequenced in a study of cytomegalovirus exposure and HLA in healthy donors. Assay: immunoSEQ multiplex PCR; the TCRdb copy retains only in-frame clones and omits some. There are over 200,000 clones in the sample; roughly 89% occur only once, and around 0.34% lies in the top ten. The sample was PBMCs. These receptors all stem from a woman aged 18-35 years in good health and CMV-seronegative.

The V gene is TRBV18, the J gene TRBJ1-1, with TRBD1 as a possible D gene (5 bases). The CDR3 is made up of 14 amino acids. Germline lookup yields CDR1 KGHSH and CDR2 LQKENI. Trimming removed 4 bases at V and 7 bases at J, with 16 bases between. CDR3 bases: TGTGCCAGCTCACTCCGAGTCAGGGAAGATGAAGCTTTCTTT. This sequence encodes CASSLRVREDEAFF.

The rearrangement uses TRBV2 and TRBJ1-1, with TRBD1 identical over 8 bases. Germline CDR1 is SNHLY and CDR2 is FYNNEI. Unmatched junction bases numbered 2, after V lost 7 bases and J lost 4 bases. This CDR3 region has 12 residues. The CDR3 DNA reads as TGTGCCAGCAAGGACAGGGCCACTGAAGCTTTCTTT. This gives the protein CASKDRATEAFF.

In its sample, this clone was seen once. The V gene is TRBV5-4, the J gene TRBJ1-2, with D possibly being TRBD1 (6 bases). This CDR3 is 12 amino acids long. Germline CDR1 is SGHNT and CDR2 is YYREEE (reference sequence). V was pared by 4 bases and J by 8 bases, with 12 bases between. The CDR3 reads CASSTQGTGYTF. In nucleotides, the CDR3 is TGTGCCAGCAGCACCCAGGGGACGGGCTACACCTTC.

CDR3 DNA: TGTGCCAGCAGCTTATTAACGACTGGTGGCTACACCTTC. The encoded protein is CASSLLTTGGYTF. This sequence joins TRBV7-2 and TRBJ1-2; D gene unclear. Trimming left V 2 bases short and J 7 bases short, with 11 bases between. Germline-derived CDR1 and CDR2 are SGHTA and FQGNSA. The CDR3 runs to 13 residues.

The chain carries TRBV18 and TRBJ2-7, with D tentatively TRBD2 (5 bases). CDR1 KGHSH and CDR2 LQKENI come from the germline V gene. Trimming cost V 0 bases and J 1 base, with 13 bases left between them. The length of the CDR3 is 16 residues. Written as DNA, the CDR3 is TGTGCCAGCTCACCACCTGCCGGGGTCCTATCCTACGAGCAGTACTTC. Residues: CASSPPAGVLSYEQYF.

V gene TRBV7-2 combines with J gene TRBJ2-1, with D hard to call. Per the germline V gene, CDR1 is SGHTA and CDR2 is FQGNSA. V shed 1 base and J shed 6 bases, with 10 bases lying between them. This CDR3 contains 14 residues. This chain's CDR3 is CASSLVYNGNEQFF. The CDR3 DNA reads as TGTGCCAGCAGCTTAGTCTATAATGGCAATGAGCAGTTCTTC. Complete variable domain (other parts from reference TRBV7-2 and TRBJ2-1): GAGVSQSPSNKVTEKGKDVELRCDPISGHTALYWYRQSLGQGLEFLIYFQGNSAPDKSGLPSDRFSAERTGGSVSTLTIQRTQQEDSAVYLCASSLVYNGNEQFFGPGTRLTVL.

The chain carries TRBV18 and TRBJ2-7, with a possible D match to TRBD1 (6 bases). V dropped 5 bases and J dropped 2 bases, with 10 bases sitting between them. The germline CDR1 and CDR2 sequences are KGHSH and LQKENI. The CDR3 has 13 residues. Here the CDR3 reads CASSKGEAYEQYF. CDR3 bases: TGTGCCAGCTCAAAGGGGGAAGCCTACGAGCAGTACTTC.

CDR3 sequence (DNA): TGTGCCAGCAGCTTAGACTTCCCCTCTTACAATGAGCAGTTCTTC. Amino acid sequence: CASSLDFPSYNEQFF. J is TRBJ2-1 and V is TRBV11-2, with D unclear. The CDR3 spans 15 residues. Germline V gene data show CDR1 as SGHAT and CDR2 as FQNNGV. V was pared by 0 bases and J by 4 bases, with 10 bases between.

The CDR3 reads CASSLVTGINYGYTF. CDR3 sequence (DNA): TGTGCCAGCAGCTTAGTAACGGGAATCAACTATGGCTACACCTTC. This chain joins TRBV7-9 and TRBJ1-2; the D is unclear. The V gene lost 1 base and the J gene lost 2 bases, with 11 bases spanning the gap. Germline loops: CDR1 SEHNR, CDR2 FQNEAQ (reference sequence). The CDR3 sequence is 15 residues long.

The rearrangement uses TRBV5-1 and TRBJ1-6; 7 nucleotides agree with TRBD1. J was trimmed by 7 bases and V by 4 bases; bases with no gene match: 5. CDR1 SGHRS and CDR2 YFSETQ come from the germline V gene. CDR3 length: 14 residues. The CDR3, as DNA: TGCGCCAGCAGCCTGGACAGGTCGAATTCACCCCTCCACTTT. Translating gives CASSLDRSNSPLHF.

The chain joins TRBV7-8 to TRBJ2-7, with TRBD1 matching over 9 bases. CDR1 is SGHVS and CDR2 is FQNEAQ in the germline V gene. CDR3 length equals 15 residues. After removal of 4 bases from V and 3 bases from J, the junction contained 7 bases not matched to a gene. As DNA, the CDR3 is TGTGCCAGCAGCTCCAGACAGGGGGTCCTCTACGAGCAGTACTTC. Translated, it gives CASSSRQGVLYEQYF.

The rearrangement links TRBV7-8 to TRBJ1-5, with 7 bases aligning to TRBD1. Germline CDR1 SGHVS, CDR2 FQNEAQ. V lost 5 bases to trimming and J lost 0 bases; unmatched junction nucleotides: 7. The CDR3 has 16 residues. The CDR3 protein is CASSPEGQRSNQPQHF. The CDR3, as DNA: TGTGCCAGCAGCCCAGAGGGACAGCGTAGCAATCAGCCCCAGCATTTT.

The rearrangement uses TRBV19 and TRBJ2-5; D is unclear. The CDR3 loop spans 14 amino acids. V was cut by 4 bases and J by 0 bases, with 9 bases left in between. CDR1 is LNHDA and CDR2 is SQIVND in the germline V gene (reference sequence). CDR3 amino acids: CASSRGAYQETQYF. DNA of the CDR3: TGTGCCAGTAGTAGAGGAGCGTACCAAGAGACCCAGTACTTC.

This chain joins TRBV4-3 and TRBJ1-2, with 8 bases aligning to TRBD1. Germline CDR1 reads LGHNA; CDR2 reads YSLEER. The CDR3 covers 14 residues. V was pared by 1 base and J by 7 bases, with 5 bases of the junction left unmatched. Here the CDR3 reads CASSQVRGRGGYTF. The DNA for the CDR3 is TGCGCCAGCAGCCAAGTCAGGGGGCGAGGTGGCTACACCTTC.

This chain links TRBV18 with TRBJ2-7; the match to TRBD1 covers 10 bases. The V segment lost 2 bases and the J segment 6 bases; nucleotides outside the gene matches: 10. This CDR3 contains 16 residues. CDR1 KGHSH and CDR2 LQKENI come from the germline V gene. The CDR3 here is CASSPLAGTGVTEQYV. The CDR3 coding sequence is TGTGCCAGCTCACCATTAGCCGGGACAGGGGTGACCGAGCAGTACGTC.

V is TRBV5-1 and J is TRBJ2-3, with 9 bases lining up with TRBD1. Trimming cost V 5 bases and J 5 bases; bases outside gene matches: 6. Germline V CDR1 and CDR2: SGHRS, YFSETQ. The CDR3 spans 14 residues. The CDR3 here is CASRRMDRGDTQYF. The DNA of the CDR3 is TGCGCCAGCAGACGCATGGACAGGGGAGATACGCAGTATTTT.

This chain links TRBV28 with TRBJ1-2; 7 positions agree with TRBD1. J was trimmed by 8 bases and V by 6 bases; bases with no gene match: 12. This CDR3 has 14 residues. From germline, CDR1 is MDHEN and CDR2 SYDVKM. The CDR3 sequence is CASRSDRVLLGYTF. In nucleotides, the CDR3 is TGTGCCAGCAGGTCCGACAGGGTTCTATTAGGCTACACCTTC.

The chain recombines TRBV7-9 with TRBJ1-6; weak D call: TRBD1 (6 bases). CDR3 length: 17 amino acids. The germline V gene encodes CDR1 SEHNR and CDR2 FQNEAQ (reference sequence). Trimming left V 1 base short and J 7 bases short, with 17 bases between. The CDR3 DNA sequence: TGTGCCAGCAGCTTAGTTCGGGCGGGGGGCTGGAATTCACCCCTCCACTTT. It encodes CASSLVRAGGWNSPLHF.

V gene TRBV9 combines with J gene TRBJ2-7; 10 bases are a match to TRBD1. With 4 bases clipped from V and 2 bases from J, the junction kept 3 bases outside the gene matches. From germline, CDR1 is SGDLS and CDR2 YYNGEE. The CDR3 spans 14 residues. In nucleotides, the CDR3 is TGTGCCAGCAGCCCCGGGACAGGGGCCTACGAGCAGTACTTC. Protein sequence: CASSPGTGAYEQYF.

This clone has just one count. This rearrangement joins TRBV6-1 to TRBJ1-1; D remains ambiguous. V lost 8 bases to trimming and J lost 0 bases, with 10 bases between them. Germline V lookup: CDR1 MNHNS, CDR2 SASEGT. This CDR3 has 13 residues. Here the CDR3 reads CASESLMNTEAFF. As DNA, the CDR3 is TGTGCCAGCGAAAGTCTAATGAACACTGAAGCTTTCTTT.

The chain combines TRBV14 with TRBJ1-2; D remains ambiguous. Trimming took 8 bases from V and 4 from J, leaving 14 bases between them. This CDR3 has 13 residues. Germline V lookup: CDR1 SGHDN, CDR2 FVKESK. CDR3 sequence: CASLKGSGYGYTF. The CDR3, as DNA: TGTGCCAGCCTAAAAGGGAGCGGCTATGGCTACACCTTC. Using reference TRBV14 and TRBJ1-2 for the parts outside the CDR3, the full variable domain is EAGVTQFPSHSVIEKGQTVTLRCDPISGHDNLYWYRRVMGKEIKFLLHFVKESKQDESGMPNNRFLAERTGGTYSTLKVQPAELEDSGVYFCASLKGSGYGYTFGSGTRLTVV.

The J gene is TRBJ1-6, the V gene TRBV27; a possible D gene is TRBD1 (5 bases). The CDR3 is 13 amino acids. Germline loops: CDR1 MNHEY, CDR2 SMNVEV (reference sequence). V dropped 6 bases and J dropped 8 bases, with 11 bases sitting between them. The CDR3 DNA reads TGTGCCAGCAGACGGGACTGGGATTCACCCCTCCACTTT. Its protein is CASRRDWDSPLHF.

This clone was picked up one time. The same CDR3 arises from other DNA sequences in this sample as well. This chain connects TRBV6-5 to TRBJ1-6; D call uncertain. Germline V lookup: CDR1 MNHEY, CDR2 SVGAGI. Trimming left V 0 bases short and J 8 bases short, with 11 bases between. CDR3 length: 15 residues. In nucleotides, the CDR3 is TGTGCCAGCAGTTACTCCCCAGTGGTGGATTCACCCCTCCACTTT. This codes for CASSYSPVVDSPLHF.

Comments on this clone: This same CDR3 is encoded by further DNA sequences in the sample. V usage is TRBV5-1 and J usage is TRBJ2-2, with 7 bases lining up with TRBD1. Trimming took 0 bases from V and 5 from J; bases not matched to a gene: 1. The CDR3 contains 14 residues. Germline V gene data show CDR1 as SGHRS and CDR2 as YFSETQ. CDR3 bases: TGCGCCAGCAGCTTGGACAGGGGAACCGGGGAGCTGTTTTTT. Translation gives CASSLDRGTGELFF.

This clone was counted between two and nine times. V gene TRBV7-2 combines with J gene TRBJ2-7; weak D call: TRBD2 (6 bases). The ends were cut back, 0 bases at V and 7 bases at J, with 7 bases in the middle. The CDR3 contains 12 residues. Germline loops: CDR1 SGHTA, CDR2 FQGNSA. The CDR3 DNA sequence: TGTGCCAGCAGCTTAGCAGGGAGGGAGCAGTACGTC. It encodes CASSLAGREQYV.